This T cell receptor (beta chain) was identified in a study of blood T cell repertoires in COVID-19. Each participant's cohort was designated according to participant-reported clinical history. This CDR3 has 16 amino acids. CDR1 MNHEY and CDR2 SMNVEV come from the germline V gene (reference sequence). V dropped 1 base and J dropped 7 bases, with 20 bases sitting between them. Per the original data handling: Using reference gene primer amplification, nucleated cell counts were estimated. The method was immunoSEQ multiplex PCR; TCRdb's version includes in-frame clones alone and lacks a portion of them. The V and J calls and the clone size are those of that table, but D and trimming were determined from the DNA. Of approximately 270,000 clones listed, approximately 90% are singletons. This clone was counted a few times.

The chain couples TRBV27 to TRBJ2-7; weak D call: TRBD2 (6 bases). Sequencing was carried out using PBMCs or T cells enriched from blood (not recorded which). This receptor was obtained from a middle-aged man who had been exposed to COVID-19. The CDR3 spells CASSLYRGTGSREQYF. CDR3 coding DNA: TGTGCCAGCAGTTTATATCGGGGGACCGGTTCTCGGGAGCAGTACTTC.